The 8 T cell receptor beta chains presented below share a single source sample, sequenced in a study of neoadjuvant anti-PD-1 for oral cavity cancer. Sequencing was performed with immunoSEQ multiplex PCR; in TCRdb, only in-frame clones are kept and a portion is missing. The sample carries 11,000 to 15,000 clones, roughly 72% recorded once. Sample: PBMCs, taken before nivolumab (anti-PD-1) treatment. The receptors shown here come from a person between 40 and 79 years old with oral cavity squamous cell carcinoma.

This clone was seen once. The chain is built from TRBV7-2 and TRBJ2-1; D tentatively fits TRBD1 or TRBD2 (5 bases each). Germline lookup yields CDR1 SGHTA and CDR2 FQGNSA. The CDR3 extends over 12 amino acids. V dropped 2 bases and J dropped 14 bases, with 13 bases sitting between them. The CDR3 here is CASSLWETDKFF. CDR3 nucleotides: TGTGCCAGCAGCTTATGGGAGACAGACAAGTTCTTC. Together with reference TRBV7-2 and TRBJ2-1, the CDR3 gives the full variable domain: GAGVSQSPSNKVTEKGKDVELRCDPISGHTALYWYRQSLGQGLEFLIYFQGNSAPDKSGLPSDRFSAERTGGSVSTLTIQRTQQEDSAVYLCASSLWETDKFFGPGTRLTVL.

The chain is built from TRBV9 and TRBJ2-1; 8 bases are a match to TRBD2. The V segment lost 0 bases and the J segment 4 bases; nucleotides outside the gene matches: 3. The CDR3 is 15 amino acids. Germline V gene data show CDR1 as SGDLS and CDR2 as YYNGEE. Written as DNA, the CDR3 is TGTGCCAGCAGCGTAGGAGCTAGCGGGTACAATGAGCAGTTCTTC. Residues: CASSVGASGYNEQFF.

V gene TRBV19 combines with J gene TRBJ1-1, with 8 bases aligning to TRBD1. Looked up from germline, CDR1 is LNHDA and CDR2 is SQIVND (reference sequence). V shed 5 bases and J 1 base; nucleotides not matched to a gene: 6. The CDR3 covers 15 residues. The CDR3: CASSVRDRWNTEAFF. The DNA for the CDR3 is TGTGCCAGTAGTGTCCGGGACAGGTGGAACACTGAAGCTTTCTTT.

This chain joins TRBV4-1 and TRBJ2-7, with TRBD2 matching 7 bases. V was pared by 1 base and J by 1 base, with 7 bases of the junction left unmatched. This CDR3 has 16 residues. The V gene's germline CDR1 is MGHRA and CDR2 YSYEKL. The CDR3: CASSQGILAASYEQYF. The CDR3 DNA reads TGCGCCAGCAGCCAAGGAATCCTAGCGGCTTCCTACGAGCAGTACTTC.

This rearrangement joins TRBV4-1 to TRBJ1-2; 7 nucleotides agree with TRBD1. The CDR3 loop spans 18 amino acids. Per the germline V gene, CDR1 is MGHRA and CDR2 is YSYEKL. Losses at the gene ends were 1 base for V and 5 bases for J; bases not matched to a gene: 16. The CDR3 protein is CASSQGRSQDRLGYGYTF. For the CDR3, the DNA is TGCGCCAGCAGCCAAGGGAGGTCCCAGGACAGGTTGGGGTATGGCTACACCTTC.

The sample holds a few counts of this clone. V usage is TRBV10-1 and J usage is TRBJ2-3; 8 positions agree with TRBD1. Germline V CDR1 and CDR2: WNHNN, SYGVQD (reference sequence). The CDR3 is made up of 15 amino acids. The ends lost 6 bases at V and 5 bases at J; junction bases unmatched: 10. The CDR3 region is CASRGSGQGKDTQYF. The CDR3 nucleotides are TGCGCCAGCAGGGGATCCGGACAGGGTAAAGATACGCAGTATTTT.

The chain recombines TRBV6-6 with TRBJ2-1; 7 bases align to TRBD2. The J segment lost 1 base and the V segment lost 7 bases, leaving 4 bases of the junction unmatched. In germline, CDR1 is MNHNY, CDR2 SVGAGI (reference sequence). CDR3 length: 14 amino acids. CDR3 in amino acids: CASNGGSSYNEQFF. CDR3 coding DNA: TGTGCCAGCAACGGGGGGTCGTCCTACAATGAGCAGTTCTTC.

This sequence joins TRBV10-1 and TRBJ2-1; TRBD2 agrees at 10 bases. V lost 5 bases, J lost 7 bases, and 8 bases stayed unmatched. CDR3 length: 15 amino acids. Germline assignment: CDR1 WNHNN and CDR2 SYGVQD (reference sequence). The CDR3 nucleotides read TGCGCCAGCAGTATAACTAGCGGGACGAGTAATGAGCAGTTCTTC. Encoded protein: CASSITSGTSNEQFF.